This T cell receptor (beta chain) is from a study of control samples from healthy donors and cancer patients. TCRdb's table, derived via immunoSEQ multiplex PCR, lists solely in-frame clones and lacks some. The sample lists roughly 130,000 clones, less than 90% occurring once. CDR3 length equals 12 residues. V was clipped by 0 bases and J by 1 base, with 4 bases between them. Germline V gene data show CDR1 as SQVTM and CDR2 as ANQGSEA. This clone was seen a single time. The sequenced sample was blood. The TCR originated in a woman in her twenties or thirties in good health. The rearrangement joins TRBV29-1 to TRBJ2-7; D ambiguous. DNA of the CDR3: TGCAGCGTTGAAGATCGGTCCTACGAGCAGTACTTC. It codes for CSVEDRSYEQYF.